This TCR beta chain was identified during a study of T cell repertoires in cytomegalovirus infection (dated by TCRdb to between 2018 and 2021). Study-level background: The peptide stimulations were aimed at well-studied HLA-B-restricted epitopes as well as recently identified HLA-C-restricted CMV epitopes, whose presentation resists viral immunomodulation. Donor HLA type was relevant to the analysis, as public TCR beta signatures indicated carriage of CMV infection together with the matching HLA type. Study-level results and caveats: In both this cohort and an independent roughly 400-donor cohort, the cumulative frequency of public TCR beta family members distinguished carriers of CMV infection plus the relevant HLA type. In the ex vivo response, HLA-C-restricted CMV-specific TCR beta clonotypes were dominant, and in two of eight donors the single most frequent clonotype came from this HLA-C-restricted group.

The sequencer was an Illumina HiSeq 1500. TCRdb reanalyzed the raw reads on its own, using fastp at Q25 for trimming and MiXCR for clone calling, and kept in-frame beta chains. A single entry per CDR3 protein holds the most common genes and DNA from its merged rows. The sample contains about 740,000 distinct CDR3 sequences, 30% to 40% of them found a single time. The ten largest clones represent 15% to 20% of the sample. This clonotype was found a few times. Its antigen remains unidentified. No much larger clone exists at a distance of one base, and base qualities are not known. The CDR3 starts with the cysteine, ends with the phenylalanine, and has 13 residues. CDR3 DNA is the only sequence kept; it has 39 bases, read in frame from the first base. Relative to germline, V is 4 bases shorter and J is 6 bases shorter, with 14 bases between their ends. CDR1 and CDR2, looked up from the germline V gene (reference sequence), are SGHKS and YYEKEE.

In light of the paper, this sample's treatment or condition label describes: in vitro stimulation with specific CMV peptide epitopes to enrich CMV-specific T cells. The sequence was collected from a human donor in good health (CMV status not recorded). Some clones in this sample may be carry-over from other donors' samples. Sequencing was performed on cultured PBMCs, taken from culture after CMV antigen stimulation. The chain is made from TRBV5-5 and TRBJ2-7, with no confident D gene call. The nucleotides are TGTGCCAGCAGCATGGATGTGTGGTCCGAGCAGTACTTC. This yields the protein CASSMDVWSEQYF.